This paragraph reports one T cell receptor (beta chain). This sample stems from a study of blood T cell repertoires in COVID-19. V lost 5 bases and J lost 7, with 6 bases in between. The CDR3 consists of 11 residues. In the original analysis: Estimated nucleated cell counts came from reference gene primer amplification. Clones were read by immunoSEQ multiplex PCR, and TCRdb kept only the in-frame ones, dropping some. The DNA was the basis for D and trimming; V, J and clone size are from that table. Of 150,000 to 200,000 clones detected, over 80% appear once; the ten largest clones hold approximately 12%. Two negative PCRs, clearance, or symptom resolution characterized the recovered Cohort 3 donors.

This TCR was recovered from a woman aged 60-75 years who had recovered from COVID-19. This chain links TRBV12-3 or TRBV12-4 with TRBJ1-5, with D unclear. Sequencing used PBMCs or T cells enriched from blood (not recorded which). CDR3 coding DNA: TGTGCCAGCAGTGCGGGACAGCCCCAGCATTTT. Encoded protein: CASSAGQPQHF.